What follows describes a single T cell receptor beta chain. What it recognizes is unknown. The data were obtained in a study of OX40 agonist ivuxolimab in advanced cancers. Study-wide context: Partial response was recorded in three patients: one hepatocellular carcinoma and two cutaneous melanoma cases. Study-wide points: Also present in some nonresponders was a low level of normalized T-cell clonal expansion. Expanded clones belonging to CD8+ T cells outnumbered, on average, those of CD4+.

Peripheral blood came from all dose cohorts at three timepoints. Generated by immunoSEQ multiplex PCR, the TCRdb table keeps only in-frame clones and is missing some. This sample has 77,000 or so clones, with approximately 81% found just once. Here the sequenced sample was CD4+ or CD8+ T cells sorted from blood, taken in a trial of the OX40 agonist ivuxolimab. The receptor was derived from an adult with an advanced solid tumor such as melanoma, head and neck, liver or kidney cancer.

CDR3: CASSFALQGVGQPQHF. The DNA of the CDR3 is TGTGCCAGCAGCTTCGCCTTACAGGGGGTGGGTCAGCCCCAGCATTTT. J is TRBJ1-5 and V is TRBV5-5, with 8 bases identical to TRBD1. The CDR3 has 16 residues. Germline CDR1 is SGHKS and CDR2 is YYEKEE (reference sequence). Unmatched junction bases numbered 10, after V lost 2 bases and J lost 6 bases.